The present TCR beta chain was sequenced within a study of PD-1 blockade in classical Hodgkin lymphoma. Background on the study: Nivolumab dosed at 3 mg/kg went to patients intravenously every 2 weeks.

Each of the patients experienced relapse following autologous stem cell transplantation, and their brentuximab vedotin exposure differed. The patients, who had relapsed/refractory classical Hodgkin lymphoma, achieved best responses of complete response, partial response or progressive disease. General study points: Significantly greater TCR diversity emerged by C4D1 in CD4+ cells but not CD8+ cells.

Germline V CDR1 and CDR2: SQVTM, ANQGSEA. Between the trimmed V and J ends, which lost 3 bases and 3 bases, there was a span of 10 bases. This CDR3 has 13 residues. Remarks on this clone: Its cognate antigen is unknown.

Measured with immunoSEQ multiplex PCR; TCRdb has only the in-frame clones, and not every one. The repertoire holds tens of thousands of clones, with nearly 90% as singletons. The rearrangement uses TRBV29-1 and TRBJ2-3; D is perhaps TRBD2 (5 bases). This material consisted of peripheral blood mononuclear cells (PBMCs), taken before the second cycle of nivolumab. This TCR derives from a human donor with classical Hodgkin lymphoma. CDR3 sequence reads: CSVELGGTDTQYF. The CDR3 bases are TGCAGCGTTGAGTTGGGCGGGACAGATACGCAGTATTTT.